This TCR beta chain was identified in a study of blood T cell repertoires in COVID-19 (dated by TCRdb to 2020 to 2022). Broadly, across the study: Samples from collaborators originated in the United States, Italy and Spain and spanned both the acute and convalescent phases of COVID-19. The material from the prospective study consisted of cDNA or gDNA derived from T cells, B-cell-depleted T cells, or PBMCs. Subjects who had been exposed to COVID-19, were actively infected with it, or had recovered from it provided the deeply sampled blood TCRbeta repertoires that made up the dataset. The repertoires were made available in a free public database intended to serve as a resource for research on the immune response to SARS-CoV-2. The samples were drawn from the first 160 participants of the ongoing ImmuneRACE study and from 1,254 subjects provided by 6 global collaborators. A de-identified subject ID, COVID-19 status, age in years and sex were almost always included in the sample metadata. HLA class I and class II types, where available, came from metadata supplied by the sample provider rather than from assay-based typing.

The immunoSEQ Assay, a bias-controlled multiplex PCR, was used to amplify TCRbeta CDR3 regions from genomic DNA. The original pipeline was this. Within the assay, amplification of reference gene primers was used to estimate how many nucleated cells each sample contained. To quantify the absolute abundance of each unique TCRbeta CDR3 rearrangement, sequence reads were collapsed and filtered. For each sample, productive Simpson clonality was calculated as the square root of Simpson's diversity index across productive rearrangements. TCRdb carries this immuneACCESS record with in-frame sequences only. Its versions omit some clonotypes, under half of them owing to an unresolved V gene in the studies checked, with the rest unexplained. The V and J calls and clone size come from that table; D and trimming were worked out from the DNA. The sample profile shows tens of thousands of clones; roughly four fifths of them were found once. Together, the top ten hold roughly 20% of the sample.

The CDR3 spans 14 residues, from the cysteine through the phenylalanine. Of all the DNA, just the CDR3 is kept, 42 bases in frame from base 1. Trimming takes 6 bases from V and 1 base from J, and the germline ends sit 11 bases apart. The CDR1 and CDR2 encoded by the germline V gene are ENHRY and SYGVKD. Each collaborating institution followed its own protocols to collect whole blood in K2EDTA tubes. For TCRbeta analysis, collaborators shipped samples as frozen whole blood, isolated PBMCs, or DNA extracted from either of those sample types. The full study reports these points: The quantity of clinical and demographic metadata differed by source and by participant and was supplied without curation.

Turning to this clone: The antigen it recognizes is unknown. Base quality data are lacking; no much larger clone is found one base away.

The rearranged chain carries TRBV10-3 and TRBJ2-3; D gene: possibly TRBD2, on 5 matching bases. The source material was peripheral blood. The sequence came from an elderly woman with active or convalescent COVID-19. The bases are TGTGCCATCAGCCGAGGGTCAGGCACAGATACGCAGTATTTT. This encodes CAISRGSGTDTQYF.